These T cell receptor beta chains were read from a single sample in a study of blood T cell repertoires in COVID-19. Assay: immunoSEQ multiplex PCR; the TCRdb copy retains only in-frame clones and omits some. Of over 120,000 clones in the sample, under 90% were seen once. The sample consisted of peripheral blood. All receptors come from a human donor in a cohort sampled during active COVID-19. Each CDR3 is given with its conserved first and last residue. Fields, in order: J gene, V gene, clone size, D gene, CDR3 protein, CDR3 DNA. D genes are given only for firm matches. Rows give clone size only sometimes, using once, few, many, or a class for an expanded clone.

>TRBJ2-2|TRBV7-9|.|.
CASSYRVVSNTGELFF
TGTGCCAGCAGCTACAGGGTCGTATCGAACACCGGGGAGCTGTTTTTT
>TRBJ2-1|TRBV11-3|.|TRBD1
CASSPRDRGFSYNEQFF
TGTGCCAGCAGCCCCCGGGACAGGGGGTTCTCCTACAATGAGCAGTTCTTC
>TRBJ2-1|TRBV11-3|.|.
CASGPKSLNEQFF
TGTGCCAGCGGGCCTAAGTCACTCAATGAGCAGTTCTTC
>TRBJ1-2|TRBV7-2|.|.
CASSRDNVYGYTF
TGTGCCAGCAGCCGGGACAACGTCTATGGCTACACCTTC
>TRBJ2-3|TRBV24-1|.|TRBD1
CATSDRRQGSTDTQYF
TGTGCCACCAGTGATCGACGACAGGGAAGCACAGATACGCAGTATTTT
>TRBJ2-1|TRBV6-4|few|TRBD2
CASRAGGPYNEQFF
TGTGCCAGCAGAGCGGGGGGGCCCTACAATGAGCAGTTCTTC
>TRBJ1-1|TRBV30|few|.
CAWSPLADTEAFF
TGTGCCTGGAGTCCCCTCGCGGACACTGAAGCTTTCTTT
>TRBJ1-1|TRBV4-1|.|TRBD1
CASRLGQANTEAFF
TGCGCCAGCCGGCTCGGACAGGCGAACACTGAAGCTTTCTTT
>TRBJ2-3|TRBV13|.|TRBD2
CASSSGTSGDTQYF
TGTGCCAGCAGCTCCGGGACTAGCGGAGATACGCAGTATTTT
>TRBJ2-3|TRBV11-2|.|TRBD2
CASSSRLTSGLDTDTQYF
TGTGCCAGCAGCTCTCGATTGACTAGCGGGTTAGACACAGATACGCAGTATTTT
>TRBJ1-2|TRBV5-4|.|TRBD1
CASSPSGTGINYGYTF
TGTGCCAGCAGCCCATCCGGGACAGGCATTAACTATGGCTACACCTTC
>TRBJ2-6|TRBV15|.|.
CATEKSSGANVLTF
TGTGCCACGGAGAAGAGCTCTGGGGCCAACGTCCTGACTTTC
>TRBJ1-2|TRBV13|once|TRBD1
CASSLGDRSYGYTF
TGTGCCAGCAGCTTAGGGGACAGGTCTTATGGCTACACCTTC
>TRBJ1-1|TRBV29-1|.|TRBD1
CSVSGQMNTEAFF
TGCAGCGTTTCGGGACAGATGAACACTGAAGCTTTCTTT
>TRBJ2-1|TRBV19|.|TRBD1
CASSISWDRDYEQFF
TGTGCCAGTAGTATCTCCTGGGACAGGGATTATGAGCAGTTCTTC
>TRBJ2-1|TRBV2|few|.
CASSVVSNEQFF
TGTGCCAGCAGTGTGGTTAGCAATGAGCAGTTCTTC
>TRBJ1-5|TRBV10-2|.|TRBD1
CASGEQGANQPQHF
TGCGCCAGCGGGGAACAGGGGGCAAATCAGCCCCAGCATTTT
>TRBJ2-3|TRBV5-1|.|TRBD1
CASSMGTAAFGDTQYF
TGCGCCAGCAGCATGGGGACAGCGGCTTTTGGAGATACGCAGTATTTT
>TRBJ2-5|TRBV5-8|.|.
CASTVARGRQETQYF
TGTGCCAGCACCGTGGCCAGAGGGCGGCAAGAGACCCAGTACTTC
>TRBJ2-2|TRBV19|.|.
CASRRDNGAGELFF
TGTGCCAGTCGGAGGGATAATGGCGCCGGGGAGCTGTTTTTT
>TRBJ1-2|TRBV7-2|.|TRBD1
CASSLDRGRGGYTF
TGTGCCAGCAGCTTAGACAGGGGGCGAGGTGGCTACACCTTC
>TRBJ1-2|TRBV7-2|.|.
CASSLEGGDYGYTF
TGTGCCAGCAGCTTGGAGGGAGGAGACTATGGCTACACCTTC
>TRBJ2-3|TRBV6-5|.|.
CASSYGGGGTDTQYF
TGTGCCAGCAGTTACGGGGGGGGCGGCACAGATACGCAGTATTTT
>TRBJ2-5|TRBV5-8|.|TRBD2
CASSLGTSGSIGETQYF
TGTGCCAGCAGCTTGGGGACTAGCGGATCGATAGGGGAGACCCAGTACTTC
>TRBJ1-2|TRBV19|.|TRBD1
CASSTGTGGGYTF
TGTGCCAGTAGTACTGGGACAGGTGGTGGCTACACCTTC
>TRBJ1-3|TRBV6-5|few|.
CASSYTGERNTIYF
TGTGCCAGCAGTTACACGGGGGAGCGAAACACCATATATTTT
>TRBJ1-2|TRBV7-2|.|TRBD1
CASSLTAGTGGSWGYTF
TGTGCCAGCAGCTTAACGGCCGGGACAGGCGGTTCGTGGGGCTACACCTTC
>TRBJ2-1|TRBV18|few|TRBD1
CASSPTGGNEQFF
TGTGCCAGCTCGCCGACAGGGGGAAATGAGCAGTTCTTC
>TRBJ2-3|TRBV5-1|.|TRBD2
CASGVGRAIDTQYF
TGCGCCAGCGGAGTGGGGAGGGCCATAGATACGCAGTATTTT
>TRBJ1-4|TRBV15|.|TRBD1
CATSRPTGGTNEKLFF
TGTGCCACCAGCAGGCCTACAGGGGGAACTAATGAAAAACTGTTTTTT
>TRBJ1-1|TRBV4-3|.|.
CASSQFSTNTEAFF
TGCGCCAGCAGCCAATTTTCGACAAACACTGAAGCTTTCTTT
>TRBJ2-3|TRBV5-4|.|.
CASSWRGTQYF
TGTGCCAGCAGCTGGAGAGGTACGCAGTATTTT
>TRBJ2-7|TRBV7-2|.|TRBD2
CASSLMNIAGNYEQYF
TGTGCCAGCAGCCTCATGAACATAGCGGGCAACTACGAGCAGTACTTC